This T cell receptor (beta chain) was sequenced for a study of blood T cell repertoires in COVID-19. Germline assignment: CDR1 SGDLS and CDR2 YYNGEE. Between the trimmed V and J ends, which lost 3 bases and 0 bases, there was a span of 9 bases. The CDR3 loop spans 14 amino acids. The data were produced by immunoSEQ multiplex PCR, yet TCRdb's version contains in-frame clones alone and is incomplete. This table holds 200,000 to 250,000 clones, approximately 83% found once. The sequence came from a woman between 50 and 59 years old with acute or convalescent COVID-19. Sequencing was done on a sample of peripheral blood. The chain combines TRBV9 with TRBJ1-2; D ambiguous. CDR3: CASSGARANYGYTF. CDR3 bases: TGTGCCAGCAGCGGGGCGCGGGCTAACTATGGCTACACCTTC.